Below, 22 T cell receptor beta chains from the same sample are listed, as sequenced in a study of monozygotic twins with inflammatory bowel disease. Reprocessing the 5' RACE reads, TCRdb reports a single entry for every CDR3 protein and omits DNA. The listing contains about 210,000 distinct CDR3 sequences. Sequenced input: blood. These receptors were collected from a human donor with ulcerative colitis or Crohn's disease, or a healthy co-twin of an affected twin (not recorded which).

Here the CDR3 reads CASSYTRRWNSYNEQFF. V usage is TRBV11-1 and J usage is TRBJ2-1; there is no DNA to check the TCRdb D call of TRBD1. CDR1 and CDR2 from the germline V gene are SGHAT and FQDESV (reference sequence). The CDR3 contains 17 residues.

The rearrangement links TRBV7-2 to TRBJ2-7; TCRdb indicates TRBD2, and absent DNA this call remains unverified. The germline CDR1 and CDR2 sequences are SGHTA and FQGNSA. The CDR3 runs to 14 residues. Here the CDR3 reads CASSSSGGAYEQYF. Together with reference TRBV7-2 and TRBJ2-7, the CDR3 gives the full variable domain: GAGVSQSPSNKVTEKGKDVELRCDPISGHTALYWYRQSLGQGLEFLIYFQGNSAPDKSGLPSDRFSAERTGGSVSTLTIQRTQQEDSAVYLCASSSSGGAYEQYFGPGTRLTVT.

V gene TRBV5-1 combines with J gene TRBJ2-1; the D call from TCRdb, TRBD1, cannot be confirmed without DNA. Germline-derived CDR1 and CDR2 are SGHRS and YFSETQ. CDR3 length: 12 amino acids. The CDR3 spells CASSSDRNEQFF. Full variable domain (rest looked up from reference TRBV5-1 and TRBJ2-1): KAGVTQTPRYLIKTRGQQVTLSCSPISGHRSVSWYQQTPGQGLQFLFEYFSETQRNKGNFPGRFSGRQFSNSRSEMNVSTLELGDSALYLCASSSDRNEQFFGPGTRLTVL.

The V and J genes are TRBV19 and TRBJ1-2; TCRdb calls TRBD1, which cannot be checked without DNA. Germline lookup yields CDR1 LNHDA and CDR2 SQIVND (reference sequence). The CDR3 extends over 16 amino acids. This CDR3 reads CASSSPSGQPLYGYTF.

V and J are TRBV7-9 and TRBJ1-5; the D call of TRBD1 rests on TCRdb alone, since no DNA is present to check it. Germline CDR1 and CDR2: SEHNR and FQNEAQ (reference sequence). The CDR3 has 17 amino acids. The CDR3 protein is CASSSGRQGKGNQPQHF.

This sequence joins TRBV5-1 and TRBJ1-4; TCRdb selects TRBD1, and the lack of DNA leaves this call unchecked. The germline gives CDR1 SGHRS, CDR2 YFSETQ. CDR3 length: 14 amino acids. The CDR3 sequence: CASSSTASPGKLFF.

CDR3: CASSLGADRHDWKQFF. J is TRBJ2-1 and V is TRBV7-8; the TCRdb call, TRBD2, lacks DNA for checking. The CDR3 loop spans 16 amino acids. The V gene's germline CDR1 is SGHVS and CDR2 FQNEAQ.

V and J are TRBV24-1 and TRBJ1-1; TCRdb selects TRBD1, and the lack of DNA leaves this call unchecked. Germline V gives CDR1 KGHDR, CDR2 SFDVKD. The CDR3 runs 13 residues. CDR3 residues: CATSDPDRTEAFF.

The chain has TRBV24-1 and TRBJ2-1; TCRdb selects TRBD2, and the lack of DNA leaves this call unchecked. This CDR3 is built from 17 residues. Germline loops: CDR1 KGHDR, CDR2 SFDVKD. The CDR3 here is CATSDHKLAGAHNEQFF.

J is TRBJ2-3 and V is TRBV20-1; TCRdb gives TRBD2 as the D gene, but with no DNA this cannot be confirmed. Germline V CDR1 and CDR2: DFQATT, SNEGSKA (reference sequence). This CDR3 contains 14 residues. CDR3 in amino acids: CSAASSGGPDTQYF.

CDR3 sequence: CSARDSGTHQSYEQYF. The chain uses TRBV20-1 and TRBJ2-7; the TRBD2 assignment by TCRdb is unverifiable without DNA. The CDR3 spans 16 residues. Germline V gene data show CDR1 as DFQATT and CDR2 as SNEGSKA (reference sequence).

The rearrangement links TRBV2 to TRBJ1-1. CDR1 and CDR2 from the germline V gene are SNHLY and FYNNEI. This CDR3 comprises 12 residues. The chain's CDR3 is CASRGWRTEAFF.

The rearrangement joins TRBV5-5 to TRBJ1-4; as DNA is missing, the TRBD1 call by TCRdb cannot be tested. The CDR3 has 14 residues. Germline V gene data show CDR1 as SGHKS and CDR2 as YYEKEE (reference sequence). The CDR3 here is CASSPGPTNEKLFF.

The chain carries TRBV29-1 and TRBJ2-2; TCRdb lists TRBD1, though no DNA is available to test this call. The V gene's germline CDR1 is SQVTM and CDR2 ANQGSEA. CDR3 length: 15 amino acids. The CDR3 loop reads CSVKTPGGGTGELFF.

The chain recombines TRBV5-1 with TRBJ2-7; the D gene TCRdb calls, TRBD1, cannot be checked with no DNA. The CDR3 contains 16 residues. Germline V gene lookup returns CDR1 SGHRS and CDR2 YFSETQ. CDR3: CASSIQPGTGPYEQYF.

The V gene is TRBV5-1, the J gene TRBJ1-4. The CDR3 length is 16 residues. CDR1 is SGHRS and CDR2 is YFSETQ in the germline V gene. The CDR3 protein is CASSSGDAATNEKLFF.

The rearrangement links TRBV12-3 or TRBV12-4 to TRBJ1-1; TCRdb gives TRBD1 as the D gene, but with no DNA this cannot be confirmed. The CDR3 has 15 residues. The CDR3 here is CASSFGQGLNTEAFF.

The chain uses TRBV24-1 and TRBJ2-1; TCRdb gives TRBD2 as the D gene, but with no DNA this cannot be confirmed. There are 15 residues in the CDR3. Germline V gives CDR1 KGHDR, CDR2 SFDVKD. CDR3 protein: CATSGLAGMGNEQFF.

The chain combines TRBV27 with TRBJ1-2; without DNA, the TCRdb call of TRBD1 cannot be checked. Germline CDR1 and CDR2: MNHEY and SMNVEV (reference sequence). The length of the CDR3 is 14 residues. CDR3 protein: CASSPGRRRYGYTF.

This chain links TRBV11-2 with TRBJ2-5; checking the TCRdb D call of TRBD2 is not possible without DNA. The CDR3 sequence is 16 residues long. Germline V CDR1 and CDR2: SGHAT, FQNNGV. This CDR3 is CASSLVSGGAWETQYF.

The chain carries TRBV11-2 and TRBJ2-1; TCRdb lists TRBD1, though no DNA is available to test this call. The CDR3 covers 21 residues. Per the germline V gene, CDR1 is SGHAT and CDR2 is FQNNGV. The CDR3 is CASSAAGGAGTIVSSYNEQFF.

The rearrangement links TRBV29-1 to TRBJ2-1. This CDR3 has 13 amino acids. The germline V gene encodes CDR1 SQVTM and CDR2 ANQGSEA. The CDR3: CSVFRSSYNEQFF.